The rows below give T cell receptor beta chains drawn from one sample of a study of shared clonotypes between healthy human individuals. Some clones are missing from TCRdb's copy, which holds only in-frame ones; the method was immunoSEQ multiplex PCR. The table shows roughly 2 million clones, with roughly 94% occurring only once. The sample consisted of naive CD8+ T cells sorted from blood. These receptors all stem from a man aged 18 to 30 in good health. CDR3s include the opening cysteine and the closing phenylalanine or tryptophan. D genes are given only for firm matches. Only some rows state a clone size, as once, few, many or a class for expanded clones.

CDR3 DNA: TGTGCTAGCAGCCACGGACTAGCGGGGGGGCCAGATACGCAGTATTTT
CDR3 protein: CASSHGLAGGPDTQYF
clone size: NA
J gene: TRBJ2-3
V gene: TRBV7-7
D gene: TRBD2

CDR3 DNA: TGTGCCAGCAGCTTTTCAGGTGGCTACACCTTC
CDR3 protein: CASSFSGGYTF
clone size: NA
J gene: TRBJ1-2
V gene: TRBV7-9
D gene: NA

CDR3 DNA: TGTGCCTGGAGTTTGACAGGGGCGGATTCACCCCTCCACTTT
CDR3 protein: CAWSLTGADSPLHF
clone size: NA
J gene: TRBJ1-6
V gene: TRBV30
D gene: TRBD1

CDR3 DNA: TGTGCCAGCAGCGTAGTGGGTAGTGGAGGCGGACCTCTAGAGACCCAGTACTTC
CDR3 protein: CASSVVGSGGGPLETQYF
clone size: NA
J gene: TRBJ2-5
V gene: TRBV9
D gene: NA

CDR3 DNA: TGTGCCAGCAGCGTAGCTGGCAGCAATCAGCCCCAGCATTTT
CDR3 protein: CASSVAGSNQPQHF
clone size: NA
J gene: TRBJ1-5
V gene: TRBV9
D gene: NA

CDR3 DNA: TGCGCCAGCACTCCCCCGGGGACAGGGCGTGTAAACTATGGCTACACCTTC
CDR3 protein: CASTPPGTGRVNYGYTF
clone size: NA
J gene: TRBJ1-2
V gene: TRBV4-1
D gene: TRBD1

CDR3 DNA: TGTGCCAGCAGTGAATCCAGCGTGATACTTGTCTTC
CDR3 protein: CASSESSVILVF
clone size: NA
J gene: TRBJ2-7
V gene: TRBV2
D gene: NA

CDR3 DNA: TGTGCCAGCAGTGAAATAGCGGGAGTGTACCAAGAGACCCAGTACTTC
CDR3 protein: CASSEIAGVYQETQYF
clone size: NA
J gene: TRBJ2-5
V gene: TRBV27
D gene: TRBD2

CDR3 DNA: TGTGCCAGCAGTCCCACCGGGCACGGGTACGACAATGAGCAGTTCTTC
CDR3 protein: CASSPTGHGYDNEQFF
clone size: NA
J gene: TRBJ2-1
V gene: TRBV28
D gene: NA

CDR3 DNA: TGTGCCAGCAGTCCGACCTTTGGGGCATCGGGTGGCTACACCTTC
CDR3 protein: CASSPTFGASGGYTF
clone size: NA
J gene: TRBJ1-2
V gene: TRBV27
D gene: NA

CDR3 DNA: TGTGCCAGCAGCCCGGGGCAGCTGCTCTACGAGCAGTACTTC
CDR3 protein: CASSPGQLLYEQYF
clone size: NA
J gene: TRBJ2-7
V gene: TRBV14
D gene: NA

CDR3 DNA: TGTGCCAGCAGCACGTCCGGGACAGGGTACTTAGATACGCAGTATTTT
CDR3 protein: CASSTSGTGYLDTQYF
clone size: NA
J gene: TRBJ2-3
V gene: TRBV7-9
D gene: TRBD1

CDR3 DNA: TGTGCCAGCAGCTTAGCAGGGGCCTACGAGCAGTACTTC
CDR3 protein: CASSLAGAYEQYF
clone size: NA
J gene: TRBJ2-7
V gene: TRBV11-2
D gene: NA

CDR3 DNA: TGCGCCAGCAGCTGGACTAGCAATCAGCCCCAGCATTTT
CDR3 protein: CASSWTSNQPQHF
clone size: NA
J gene: TRBJ1-5
V gene: TRBV5-1
D gene: NA

CDR3 DNA: TGTGCCAGCAATCCATCGGATCACTACGAGCAGTACTTC
CDR3 protein: CASNPSDHYEQYF
clone size: NA
J gene: TRBJ2-7
V gene: TRBV6-1
D gene: NA

CDR3 DNA: TGCGCCAGCAGCCAAGTCGTAAATCAGCCCCAGCATTTT
CDR3 protein: CASSQVVNQPQHF
clone size: NA
J gene: TRBJ1-5
V gene: TRBV4-1
D gene: NA

CDR3 DNA: TGTGCCAGCAGCTTGGCCGCTGCGAACACTGAAGCTTTCTTT
CDR3 protein: CASSLAAANTEAFF
clone size: NA
J gene: TRBJ1-1
V gene: TRBV5-4
D gene: NA

CDR3 DNA: TGTGCCAGCAGCCCTTGGGGACTAGCGGGAGGCTCCTACGAGCAGTACTTC
CDR3 protein: CASSPWGLAGGSYEQYF
clone size: once
J gene: TRBJ2-7
V gene: TRBV7-9
D gene: TRBD2

CDR3 DNA: TGCGCCAGCAGCTTGATCGGGAAGGGGCCCGAGCAGTACTTC
CDR3 protein: CASSLIGKGPEQYF
clone size: NA
J gene: TRBJ2-7
V gene: TRBV5-1
D gene: NA

CDR3 DNA: TGTGCTAGCAGCTTAATCAACGCAGATACGCAGTATTTT
CDR3 protein: CASSLINADTQYF
clone size: NA
J gene: TRBJ2-3
V gene: TRBV7-7
D gene: NA

CDR3 DNA: TGTGCCAGCAGCTTTCTAGCGCCGAATGAGCAGTTCTTC
CDR3 protein: CASSFLAPNEQFF
clone size: NA
J gene: TRBJ2-1
V gene: TRBV7-2
D gene: NA

CDR3 DNA: TGTGCCAGCAGCTATGGGCCGGTCTCTCCGTCCACTGAAGCTTTCTTT
CDR3 protein: CASSYGPVSPSTEAFF
clone size: NA
J gene: TRBJ1-1
V gene: TRBV5-5
D gene: NA

CDR3 DNA: TGTGCCAGCAGCTTGGAGAGGAGCTATAATTCACCCCTCCACTTT
CDR3 protein: CASSLERSYNSPLHF
clone size: once
J gene: TRBJ1-6
V gene: TRBV5-6
D gene: NA

CDR3 DNA: TGTGCCAGCAGTTTCGGGTCACCCCAGCATTTT
CDR3 protein: CASSFGSPQHF
clone size: NA
J gene: TRBJ1-5
V gene: TRBV28
D gene: NA

CDR3 DNA: TGCGCCAGCAGCCAACTCGGAACTTCTTCACATACGCAGTATTTT
CDR3 protein: CASSQLGTSSHTQYF
clone size: NA
J gene: TRBJ2-3
V gene: TRBV4-3
D gene: NA

CDR3 DNA: TGTGCCAGCAGTCCGCGGAGCTCTGGAAACACCATATATTTT
CDR3 protein: CASSPRSSGNTIYF
clone size: NA
J gene: TRBJ1-3
V gene: TRBV28
D gene: NA

CDR3 DNA: TGTGCCAGCAGTTACTCCGGGACAGGGGATGAACAGTACTTC
CDR3 protein: CASSYSGTGDEQYF
clone size: NA
J gene: TRBJ2-7
V gene: TRBV6-5
D gene: TRBD1

CDR3 DNA: TGCAGCGTTGTCGGTTCCAGAAATAATGAAAAACTGTTTTTT
CDR3 protein: CSVVGSRNNEKLFF
clone size: NA
J gene: TRBJ1-4
V gene: TRBV29-1
D gene: NA

CDR3 DNA: TGTGCCAGCAGCTTATTCCCGGACCCCGGGTCCTACGAGCAGTACTTC
CDR3 protein: CASSLFPDPGSYEQYF
clone size: NA
J gene: TRBJ2-7
V gene: TRBV13
D gene: NA

CDR3 DNA: TGTGCCAGCAGTTTGTCTCTGGCAGTCGGCGAGCAGTACTTC
CDR3 protein: CASSLSLAVGEQYF
clone size: NA
J gene: TRBJ2-7
V gene: TRBV27
D gene: NA

CDR3 DNA: TGTGCCAGCAGCTTGGAGGGACAGGGGAACACTGAAGCTTTCTTT
CDR3 protein: CASSLEGQGNTEAFF
clone size: NA
J gene: TRBJ1-1
V gene: TRBV5-4
D gene: TRBD1

CDR3 DNA: TGCGCCAGCAGCCGAGCCAGCACAGATACGCAGTATTTT
CDR3 protein: CASSRASTDTQYF
clone size: NA
J gene: TRBJ2-3
V gene: TRBV4-3
D gene: NA

CDR3 DNA: TGTGCCAGCAGGGCCCCACACGATGTTGATCAAGAGACCCAGTACTTC
CDR3 protein: CASRAPHDVDQETQYF
clone size: once
J gene: TRBJ2-5
V gene: TRBV28
D gene: NA

CDR3 DNA: TGTGCCAGCAGCGTAGGGGGGACAGGGACCTACGAGCAGTACTTC
CDR3 protein: CASSVGGTGTYEQYF
clone size: NA
J gene: TRBJ2-7
V gene: TRBV9
D gene: TRBD1

CDR3 DNA: TGTGCCAGCAGTTTGGCCCCCGAGAGCGCGGGACTAGCGGCCACAGATACGCAGTATTTT
CDR3 protein: CASSLAPESAGLAATDTQYF
clone size: NA
J gene: TRBJ2-3
V gene: TRBV27
D gene: TRBD2

CDR3 DNA: TGTGCCAGCAGCCCAATGGGAACCTTAGGGTCTAGCGGCGGGAACATTCAGTACTTC
CDR3 protein: CASSPMGTLGSSGGNIQYF
clone size: few
J gene: TRBJ2-4
V gene: TRBV7-6
D gene: TRBD2

CDR3 DNA: TGTGCCAGCAGCTTAAGCAACCCGGGGAATGAGCAGTTCTTC
CDR3 protein: CASSLSNPGNEQFF
clone size: NA
J gene: TRBJ2-1
V gene: TRBV11-2
D gene: NA

CDR3 DNA: TGTGCCAGCAGTATCGACAGGGGCGGCCAAGAGACCCAGTACTTC
CDR3 protein: CASSIDRGGQETQYF
clone size: NA
J gene: TRBJ2-5
V gene: TRBV7-9
D gene: TRBD1

CDR3 DNA: TGCGCCAGCAGCCACCTAGACAGTACCTCTGGGAACACCGGGGAGCTGTTTTTT
CDR3 protein: CASSHLDSTSGNTGELFF
clone size: once
J gene: TRBJ2-2
V gene: TRBV4-3
D gene: NA

CDR3 DNA: TGCGCCACCCTACTAGCATCCGCAGATACGCAGTATTTT
CDR3 protein: CATLLASADTQYF
clone size: NA
J gene: TRBJ2-3
V gene: TRBV10-2
D gene: NA

CDR3 DNA: TGTGCCAGCAGCTCCTCCTGGGGGGAGACCCAGTACTTC
CDR3 protein: CASSSSWGETQYF
clone size: NA
J gene: TRBJ2-5
V gene: TRBV7-9
D gene: NA

CDR3 DNA: TGTGCCAGCAGCTGGTGGGGGACCCACGAGCAGTACTTC
CDR3 protein: CASSWWGTHEQYF
clone size: NA
J gene: TRBJ2-7
V gene: TRBV5-6
D gene: NA

CDR3 DNA: TGTGCCAGCAGAAATGACAGGAGCTCTGGAAACACCATATATTTT
CDR3 protein: CASRNDRSSGNTIYF
clone size: once
J gene: TRBJ1-3
V gene: TRBV7-8
D gene: NA

CDR3 DNA: TGTGCCTGGAGTGTGGGCCAAAGCTCTGGAAACACCATATATTTT
CDR3 protein: CAWSVGQSSGNTIYF
clone size: NA
J gene: TRBJ1-3
V gene: TRBV30
D gene: NA

CDR3 DNA: TGCGCCAGCAGCCAAGGGCCAGGGGTAACCTACGAGCAGTACTTC
CDR3 protein: CASSQGPGVTYEQYF
clone size: NA
J gene: TRBJ2-7
V gene: TRBV4-1
D gene: NA

CDR3 DNA: TGTGCCAGCAGCTTCCATCTCCGGGACGAAGAGACCCAGTACTTC
CDR3 protein: CASSFHLRDEETQYF
clone size: NA
J gene: TRBJ2-5
V gene: TRBV7-2
D gene: NA

CDR3 DNA: TGCAGCGTTGACCCCGGACAGGGACATGGCTACACCTTC
CDR3 protein: CSVDPGQGHGYTF
clone size: NA
J gene: TRBJ1-2
V gene: TRBV29-1
D gene: TRBD1

CDR3 DNA: TGTGCCAGCAGCTTGGGCCGCAATGAGCAGTTCTTC
CDR3 protein: CASSLGRNEQFF
clone size: NA
J gene: TRBJ2-1
V gene: TRBV5-6
D gene: NA

CDR3 DNA: TGTGCCAGCAGGTCTACAGAGAGCTCCTACAATGAGCAGTTCTTC
CDR3 protein: CASRSTESSYNEQFF
clone size: once
J gene: TRBJ2-1
V gene: TRBV6-5
D gene: NA

CDR3 DNA: TGCGCCGCCTGGACAGGGGGTTACAATGAGCAGTTCTTC
CDR3 protein: CAAWTGGYNEQFF
clone size: NA
J gene: TRBJ2-1
V gene: TRBV10-2
D gene: TRBD1

CDR3 DNA: TGTGCCAGCAGCTTAGGGGGTAGCGAGCAGTACTTC
CDR3 protein: CASSLGGSEQYF
clone size: NA
J gene: TRBJ2-7
V gene: TRBV7-9
D gene: NA

CDR3 DNA: TGTGCCAGCAGTTACTCAAGACTAGCGGAGGCCTACGAGCAGTACTTC
CDR3 protein: CASSYSRLAEAYEQYF
clone size: NA
J gene: TRBJ2-7
V gene: TRBV6-5
D gene: TRBD2

CDR3 DNA: TGCGCCAGCAGCTTGGAGGGATACGGGGTCGAGCAGTACTTC
CDR3 protein: CASSLEGYGVEQYF
clone size: few
J gene: TRBJ2-7
V gene: TRBV5-1
D gene: NA

CDR3 DNA: TGTGCCACCAGCAGCGCGGGGCTTACCTACGAGCAGTACTTC
CDR3 protein: CATSSAGLTYEQYF
clone size: once
J gene: TRBJ2-7
V gene: TRBV15
D gene: NA

CDR3 DNA: TGTGCCAGCAGCCCGCCCCAGGGTGGTCCGCTTGCCGAGCAGTACTTC
CDR3 protein: CASSPPQGGPLAEQYF
clone size: NA
J gene: TRBJ2-7
V gene: TRBV7-9
D gene: NA

CDR3 DNA: TGTGCCAGCAGCCTCACCGGGACAGGCCACGACACAGATACGCAGTATTTT
CDR3 protein: CASSLTGTGHDTDTQYF
clone size: NA
J gene: TRBJ2-3
V gene: TRBV13
D gene: TRBD1

CDR3 DNA: TGTGCCCTATTAAACACCGGGGAGCTGTTTTTT
CDR3 protein: CALLNTGELFF
clone size: NA
J gene: TRBJ2-2
V gene: TRBV10-3
D gene: NA